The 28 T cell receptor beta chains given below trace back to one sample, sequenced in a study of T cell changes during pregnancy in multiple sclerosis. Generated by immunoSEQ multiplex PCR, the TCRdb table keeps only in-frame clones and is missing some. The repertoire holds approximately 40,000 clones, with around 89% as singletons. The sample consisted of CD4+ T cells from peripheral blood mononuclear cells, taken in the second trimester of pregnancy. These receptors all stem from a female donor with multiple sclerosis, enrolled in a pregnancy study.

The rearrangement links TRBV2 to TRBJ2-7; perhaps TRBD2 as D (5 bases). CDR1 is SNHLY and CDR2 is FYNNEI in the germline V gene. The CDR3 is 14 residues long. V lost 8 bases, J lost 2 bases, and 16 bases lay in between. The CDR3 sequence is CASGGYKGTYEQYF. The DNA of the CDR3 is TGTGCCAGCGGCGGGTATAAGGGAACCTACGAGCAGTACTTC.

CDR3 loop: CASSRGTSGIEQFF. The CDR3 coding sequence is TGTGCCAGCAGCCGCGGGACTAGCGGGATTGAGCAGTTCTTC. The chain has TRBV6-6 and TRBJ2-1; 13 bases line up with TRBD2. Per the germline V gene, CDR1 is MNHNY and CDR2 is SVGAGI (reference sequence). The CDR3 runs to 14 residues. With V trimmed by 6 bases and J by 9 bases, 5 bases remained unmatched.

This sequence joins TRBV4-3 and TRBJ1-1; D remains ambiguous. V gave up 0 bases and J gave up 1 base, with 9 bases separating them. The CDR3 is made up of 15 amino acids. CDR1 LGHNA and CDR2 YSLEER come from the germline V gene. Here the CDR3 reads CASSQDWHRNTEAFF. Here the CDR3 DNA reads TGCGCCAGCAGCCAAGATTGGCATCGGAACACTGAAGCTTTCTTT.

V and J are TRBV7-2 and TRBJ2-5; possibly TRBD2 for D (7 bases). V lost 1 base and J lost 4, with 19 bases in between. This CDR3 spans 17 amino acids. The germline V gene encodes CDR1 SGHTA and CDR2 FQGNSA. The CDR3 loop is CASSLDGGQWVRETQYF. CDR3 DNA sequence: TGTGCCAGCAGCTTAGACGGGGGGCAGTGGGTAAGAGAGACCCAGTACTTC.

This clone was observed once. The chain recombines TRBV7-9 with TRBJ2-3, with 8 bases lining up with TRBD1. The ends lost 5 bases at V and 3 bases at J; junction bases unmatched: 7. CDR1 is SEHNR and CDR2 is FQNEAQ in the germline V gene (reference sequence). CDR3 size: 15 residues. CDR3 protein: CASSRSGGSTDTQYF. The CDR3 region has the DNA TGTGCCAGCAGCAGATCAGGGGGCTCTACAGATACGCAGTATTTT.

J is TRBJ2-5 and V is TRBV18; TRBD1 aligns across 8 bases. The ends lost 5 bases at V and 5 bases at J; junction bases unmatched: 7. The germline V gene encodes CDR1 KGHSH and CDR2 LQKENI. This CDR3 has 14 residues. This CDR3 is CASSADRVGETQYF. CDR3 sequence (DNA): TGTGCCAGCTCAGCGGACAGGGTCGGCGAGACCCAGTACTTC.

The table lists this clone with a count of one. This CDR3 reads CASSIGTSGATDTQYF. CDR3 bases: TGTGCCAGTAGTATAGGGACTAGCGGGGCAACAGATACGCAGTATTTT. J is TRBJ2-3 and V is TRBV19; 12 positions agree with TRBD2. V gave up 1 base and J gave up 3 bases; unmatched junction bases: 2. Germline loops: CDR1 LNHDA, CDR2 SQIVND (reference sequence). The CDR3 covers 16 residues.

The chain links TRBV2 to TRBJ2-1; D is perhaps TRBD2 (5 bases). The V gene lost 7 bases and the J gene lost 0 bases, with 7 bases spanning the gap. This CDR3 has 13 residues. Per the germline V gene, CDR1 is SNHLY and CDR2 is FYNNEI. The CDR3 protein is CASTGSSYNEQFF. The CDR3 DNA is TGTGCCAGCACGGGGAGCTCCTACAATGAGCAGTTCTTC.

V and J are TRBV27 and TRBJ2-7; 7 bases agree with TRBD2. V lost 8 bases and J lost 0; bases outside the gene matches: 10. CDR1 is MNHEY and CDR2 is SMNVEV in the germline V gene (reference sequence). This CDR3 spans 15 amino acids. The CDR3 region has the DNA TGTGCCAGCGCGAAAAGCGGGACGGTCTCCTACGAGCAGTACTTC. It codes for CASAKSGTVSYEQYF.

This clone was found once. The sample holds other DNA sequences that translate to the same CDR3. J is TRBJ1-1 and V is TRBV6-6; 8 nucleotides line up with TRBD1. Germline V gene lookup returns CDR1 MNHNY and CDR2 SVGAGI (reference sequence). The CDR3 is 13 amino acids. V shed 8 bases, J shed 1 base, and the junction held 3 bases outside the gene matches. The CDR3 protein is CASSDRGNTEAFF. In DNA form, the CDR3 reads TGTGCCAGCTCCGACAGGGGGAACACTGAAGCTTTCTTT.

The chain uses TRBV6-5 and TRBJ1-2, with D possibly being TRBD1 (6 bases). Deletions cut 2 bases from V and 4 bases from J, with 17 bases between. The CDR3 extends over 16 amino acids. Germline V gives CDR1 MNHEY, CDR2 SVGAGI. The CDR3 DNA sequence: TGTGCCAGCAGTTACGCTCGGGACACAGGTTCCTATGGCTACACCTTC. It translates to CASSYARDTGSYGYTF.

The CDR3 loop is CSVRQGAALGELFF. Here the CDR3 DNA reads TGCAGCGTCCGACAGGGGGCGGCCTTGGGGGAGCTGTTTTTT. V and J are TRBV29-1 and TRBJ2-2; 10 bases are a match to TRBD1. The CDR3 extends over 14 amino acids. Germline CDR1 SQVTM, CDR2 ANQGSEA. J lost 8 bases, V lost 6 bases, and 9 bases had no gene match.

This CDR3 is CASSRSVGSSYEQYF. CDR3 in DNA: TGCGCCAGCAGCCGTAGCGTGGGAAGCTCCTACGAGCAGTACTTC. V usage is TRBV5-1 and J usage is TRBJ2-7; D may be TRBD2 (5 bases). The V end was cut by 4 bases, the J end by 0 bases, with 14 bases between. Germline CDR1 is SGHRS and CDR2 is YFSETQ. This CDR3 has 15 residues.

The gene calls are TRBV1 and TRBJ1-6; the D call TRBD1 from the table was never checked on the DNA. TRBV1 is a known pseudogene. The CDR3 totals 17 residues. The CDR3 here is CTSSPRHPSSYNSPLHF. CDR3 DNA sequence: TGCACCAGCAGCCCCCGACACCCGAGCTCCTATAATTCACCCCTCCACTTT.

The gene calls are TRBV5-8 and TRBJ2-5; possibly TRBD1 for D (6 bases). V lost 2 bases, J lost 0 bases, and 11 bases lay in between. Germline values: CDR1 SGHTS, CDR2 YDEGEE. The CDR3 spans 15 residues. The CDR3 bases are TGTGCCAGCAGCTTTTTCGGACAGAACCAAGAGACCCAGTACTTC. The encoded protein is CASSFFGQNQETQYF. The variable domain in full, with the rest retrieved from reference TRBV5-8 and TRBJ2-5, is EAGVTQSPTHLIKTRGQQATLRCSPISGHTSVYWYQQALGLGLQFLLWYDEGEERNRGNFPPRFSGRQFPNYSSELNVNALELEDSALYLCASSFFGQNQETQYFGPGTRLLVL.

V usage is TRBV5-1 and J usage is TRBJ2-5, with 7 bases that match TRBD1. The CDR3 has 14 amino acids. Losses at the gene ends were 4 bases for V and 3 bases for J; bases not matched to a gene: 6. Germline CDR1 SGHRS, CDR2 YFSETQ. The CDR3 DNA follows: TGCGCCAGCAGCATGACAGGGACCAAAGAGACCCAGTACTTC. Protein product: CASSMTGTKETQYF.

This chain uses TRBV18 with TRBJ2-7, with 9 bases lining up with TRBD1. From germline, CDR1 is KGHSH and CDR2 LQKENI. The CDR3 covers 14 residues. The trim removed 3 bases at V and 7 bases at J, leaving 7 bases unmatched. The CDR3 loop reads CASSPGTGNREQYF. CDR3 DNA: TGTGCCAGCTCACCCGGGACAGGGAATAGAGAGCAGTACTTC.

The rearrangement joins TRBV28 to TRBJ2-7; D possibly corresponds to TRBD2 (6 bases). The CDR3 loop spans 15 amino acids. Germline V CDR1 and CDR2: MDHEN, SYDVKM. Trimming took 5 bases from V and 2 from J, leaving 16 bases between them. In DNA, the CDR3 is TGTGCCAGCAGTCGGGTCGGGGGTGGTGCCTACGAGCAGTACTTC. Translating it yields CASSRVGGGAYEQYF.

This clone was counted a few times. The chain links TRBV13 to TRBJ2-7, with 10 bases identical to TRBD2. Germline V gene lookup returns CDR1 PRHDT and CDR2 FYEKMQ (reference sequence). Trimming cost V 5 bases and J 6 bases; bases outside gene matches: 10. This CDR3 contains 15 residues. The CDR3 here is CASSTSGRGGGEQYF. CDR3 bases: TGTGCCAGCAGCACCAGCGGGAGGGGTGGTGGCGAGCAGTACTTC.

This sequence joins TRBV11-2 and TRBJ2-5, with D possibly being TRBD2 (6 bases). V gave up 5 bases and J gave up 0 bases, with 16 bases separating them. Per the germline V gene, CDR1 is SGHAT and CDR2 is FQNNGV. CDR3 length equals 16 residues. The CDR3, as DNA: TGTGCCAGCAGCGCCCGGGACTCCCTGTACCAAGAGACCCAGTACTTC. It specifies CASSARDSLYQETQYF.

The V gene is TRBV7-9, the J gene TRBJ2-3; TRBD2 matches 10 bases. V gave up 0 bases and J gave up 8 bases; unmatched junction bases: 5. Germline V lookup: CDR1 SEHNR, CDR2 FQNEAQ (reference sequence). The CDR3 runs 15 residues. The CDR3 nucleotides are TGTGCCAGCAGCTTAGCGTCTAGCGGGAGAGGTACGCAGTATTTT. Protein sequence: CASSLASSGRGTQYF.

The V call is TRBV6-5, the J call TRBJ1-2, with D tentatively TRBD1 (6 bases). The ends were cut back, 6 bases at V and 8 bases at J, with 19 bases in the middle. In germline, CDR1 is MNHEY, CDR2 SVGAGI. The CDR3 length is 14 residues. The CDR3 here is CASSPGQGIRGYTF. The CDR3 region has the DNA TGTGCCAGCAGCCCCGGTCAGGGGATTAGGGGCTACACCTTC.

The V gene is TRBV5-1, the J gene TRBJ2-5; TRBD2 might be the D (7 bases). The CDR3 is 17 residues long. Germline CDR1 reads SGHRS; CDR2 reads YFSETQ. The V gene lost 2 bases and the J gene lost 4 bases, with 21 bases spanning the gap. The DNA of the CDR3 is TGCGCCAGCAGCTTCGCGGTGGGGGGGGCAGATAGAGAGACCCAGTACTTC. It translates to CASSFAVGGADRETQYF.

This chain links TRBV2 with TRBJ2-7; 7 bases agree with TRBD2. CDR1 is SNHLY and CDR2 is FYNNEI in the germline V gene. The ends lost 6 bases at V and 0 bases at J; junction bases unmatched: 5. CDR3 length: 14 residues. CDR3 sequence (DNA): TGTGCCAGCAGATACCGCGGGAGCTCCTACGAGCAGTACTTC. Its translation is CASRYRGSSYEQYF.

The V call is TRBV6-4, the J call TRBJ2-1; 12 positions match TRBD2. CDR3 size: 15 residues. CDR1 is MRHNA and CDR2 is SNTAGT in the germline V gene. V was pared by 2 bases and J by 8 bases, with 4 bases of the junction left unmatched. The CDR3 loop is CASSDQTSGSDEQFF. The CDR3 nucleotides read TGTGCCAGCAGTGACCAGACTAGCGGGAGCGATGAGCAGTTCTTC.

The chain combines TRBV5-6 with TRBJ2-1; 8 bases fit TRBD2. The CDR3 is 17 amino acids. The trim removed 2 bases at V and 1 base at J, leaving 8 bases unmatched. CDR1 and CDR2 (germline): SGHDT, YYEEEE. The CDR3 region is CASSLEASGLSYNEQFF. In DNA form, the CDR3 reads TGTGCCAGCAGCTTAGAGGCTAGCGGGTTATCCTACAATGAGCAGTTCTTC.

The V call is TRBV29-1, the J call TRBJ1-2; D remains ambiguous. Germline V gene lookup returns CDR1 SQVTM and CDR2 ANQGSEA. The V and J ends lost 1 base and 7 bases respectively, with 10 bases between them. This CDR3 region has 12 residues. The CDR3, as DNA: TGCAGCGTTGAAGTCTTTCTAGGTGGCTACACCTTC. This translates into CSVEVFLGGYTF. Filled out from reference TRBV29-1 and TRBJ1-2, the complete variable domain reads SAVISQKPSRDICQRGTSLTIQCQVDSQVTMMFWYRQQPGQSLTLIATANQGSEATYESGFVIDKFPISRPNLTFSTLTVSNMSPEDSSIYLCSVEVFLGGYTFGSGTRLTVV.

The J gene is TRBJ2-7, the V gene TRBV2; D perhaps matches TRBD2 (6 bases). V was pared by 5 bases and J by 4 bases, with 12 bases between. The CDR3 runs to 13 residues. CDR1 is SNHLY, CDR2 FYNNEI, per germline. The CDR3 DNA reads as TGTGCCAGCAGTCTCCGGGACTTGTACGAGCAGTACTTC. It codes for CASSLRDLYEQYF.